These T cell receptor beta chains were read from a single sample in a study of identical twins. TCRdb called the 5' RACE reads again in MiXCR, with one record for every CDR3 protein. The top ten hold roughly 5% of the sample, which has 250,000 or so distinct CDR3 sequences, 7.5% seen once. These data also featured in a second study, about yellow fever vaccine responses in identical twins.

Sequenced: CD8+ T cells sorted from blood. These receptors came from a woman younger than 30 in good health. Each CDR3 is given with its conserved first and last residue. A D gene is named only where the DNA matches it firmly. Clone size is given for some rows only: seen once, a few or many times, or a class if the clone is expanded.

D: -
J: TRBJ2-3
size: many
V: TRBV4-1
CDR3: CASSQAGDTQYF
DNA: TGCGCCAGCAGCCAAGCGGGGGATACGCAGTATTTT

D: TRBD2
J: TRBJ2-3
size: many
V: TRBV7-2
CDR3: CASSLEAGGSTDTQYF
DNA: TGTGCCAGCAGCTTAGAAGCGGGAGGTAGCACAGATACGCAGTATTTT

D: TRBD2
J: TRBJ2-1
size: -
V: TRBV7-8
CDR3: CASSLGGTSGYNEQFF
DNA: TGTGCCAGCAGCTTAGGAGGGACTAGCGGGTACAATGAGCAGTTCTTC

D: -
J: TRBJ2-6
size: few
V: TRBV20-1
CDR3: CSARSGGANVLTF
DNA: TGCAGTGCTAGATCGGGGGGGGCCAACGTCCTGACTTTC

D: -
J: TRBJ2-1
size: few
V: TRBV24-1
CDR3: CATSLTGKSYNEQFF
DNA: TGTGCCACCAGTCTGACAGGCAAATCCTACAATGAGCAGTTCTTC

D: -
J: TRBJ2-5
size: -
V: TRBV11-2
CDR3: CASRKPGMGSQETQYF
DNA: TGTGCCAGCAGGAAGCCCGGAATGGGTTCCCAAGAGACCCAGTACTTC

D: TRBD1
J: TRBJ2-5
size: -
V: TRBV9
CDR3: CASSVGQGQETQYF
DNA: TGTGCCAGCAGCGTAGGACAGGGGCAAGAGACCCAGTACTTC

D: -
J: TRBJ1-5
size: many
V: TRBV6-1
CDR3: CASSPGTYSNQPQHF
DNA: TGTGCCAGCAGCCCGGGGACGTATAGCAATCAGCCCCAGCATTTT

D: -
J: TRBJ1-2
size: many
V: TRBV12-3/TRBV12-4
CDR3: CASSSGRDSCTF
DNA: TGTGCCAGCAGTTCGGGCCGCGACAGTTGCACCTTC

D: TRBD2
J: TRBJ2-1
size: -
V: TRBV11-2
CDR3: CASSLTSGGSYNEQFF
DNA: TGTGCCAGCAGCTTAACTAGCGGGGGCTCCTACAATGAGCAGTTCTTC

D: TRBD2
J: TRBJ2-7
size: -
V: TRBV24-1
CDR3: CATSDRSTSASFYYEQYF
DNA: TGTGCCACCAGTGATCGATCGACTAGCGCATCGTTCTACTACGAGCAGTACTTC

D: -
J: TRBJ2-3
size: few
V: TRBV5-1
CDR3: CASSLTYTTDTQYF
DNA: TGCGCCAGCAGCTTGACTTATACCACAGATACGCAGTATTTT

D: TRBD1
J: TRBJ2-1
size: many
V: TRBV2
CDR3: CASSLGQGIDEQFF
DNA: TGTGCCAGCAGCCTGGGACAGGGAATAGATGAGCAGTTCTTC

D: -
J: TRBJ1-1
size: -
V: TRBV20-1
CDR3: CSASALSWNTEAFF
DNA: TGCAGTGCTTCTGCCCTGAGTTGGAACACTGAAGCTTTCTTT

D: -
J: TRBJ2-1
size: few
V: TRBV27
CDR3: CASSSLQGASGNEQFF
DNA: TGTGCCAGCAGCTCACTACAGGGGGCTAGCGGGAATGAGCAGTTCTTC

D: -
J: TRBJ2-7
size: few
V: TRBV28
CDR3: CASSLVATEPFYEQYF
DNA: TGTGCCAGCAGTTTGGTAGCGACTGAACCCTTCTACGAGCAGTACTTC

D: TRBD2
J: TRBJ2-7
size: few
V: TRBV2
CDR3: CASSEGLAADHEQYF
DNA: TGTGCCAGCAGTGAGGGACTAGCGGCAGACCACGAGCAGTACTTC

D: -
J: TRBJ2-1
size: few
V: TRBV29-1
CDR3: CSVVGGTYNEQFF
DNA: TGCAGCGTTGTGGGCGGGACCTACAATGAGCAGTTCTTC

D: -
J: TRBJ1-1
size: -
V: TRBV27
CDR3: CASSFVVGGAEAFF
DNA: TGTGCCAGCAGTTTCGTGGTGGGGGGCGCTGAAGCTTTCTTT

D: -
J: TRBJ2-1
size: many
V: TRBV9
CDR3: CASSPPTGSNEQFF
DNA: TGTGCCAGCAGCCCCCCGACGGGAAGTAATGAGCAGTTCTTC

D: -
J: TRBJ2-7
size: -
V: TRBV20-1
CDR3: CSARDFAAKAHEQYF
DNA: TGCAGTGCTAGAGATTTTGCGGCGAAAGCCCACGAGCAGTACTTC

D: -
J: TRBJ2-7
size: -
V: TRBV27
CDR3: CASSPRGGPDYEQYF
DNA: TGTGCCAGCAGTCCCCGGGGAGGACCCGACTACGAGCAGTACTTC

D: TRBD2
J: TRBJ2-3
size: many
V: TRBV28
CDR3: CASSPGTRTDTQYF
DNA: TGTGCCAGCAGTCCCGGGACTAGAACAGATACGCAGTATTTT

D: -
J: TRBJ2-3
size: many
V: TRBV11-2
CDR3: CASSFAWTDTQYF
DNA: TGTGCCAGCAGCTTCGCCTGGACAGATACGCAGTATTTT

D: -
J: TRBJ2-7
size: few
V: TRBV28
CDR3: CASSPRAAFPYEQYF
DNA: TGTGCCAGCAGTCCCCGCGCTGCATTCCCCTACGAGCAGTACTTC

D: TRBD1
J: TRBJ2-2
size: many
V: TRBV15
CDR3: CATSRDRWTGNTGELFF
DNA: TGTGCCACCAGCAGAGATCGTTGGACAGGGAACACCGGGGAGCTGTTTTTT

D: TRBD1
J: TRBJ2-7
size: -
V: TRBV3-1
CDR3: CASSQGTGIDEQYF
DNA: TGTGCCAGCAGCCAAGGGACAGGGATCGACGAGCAGTACTTC

D: -
J: TRBJ2-7
size: -
V: TRBV15
CDR3: CATSTDTPSYEQYF
DNA: TGTGCCACCAGCACAGACACACCCTCCTACGAGCAGTACTTC

D: -
J: TRBJ2-3
size: many
V: TRBV3-1
CDR3: CASSLGNHPIADTQYF
DNA: TGTGCCAGCAGCCTCGGGAACCACCCAATAGCAGATACGCAGTATTTT

D: -
J: TRBJ1-2
size: -
V: TRBV12-3/TRBV12-4
CDR3: CASSSPTGYGYTF
DNA: TGTGCCAGCAGTTCTCCTACAGGGTATGGCTACACCTTC

D: TRBD2
J: TRBJ2-3
size: -
V: TRBV12-3/TRBV12-4
CDR3: CASSEAMGGTPGVDTQYF
DNA: TGTGCCAGCAGTGAAGCTATGGGAGGGACTCCCGGTGTGGATACGCAGTATTTT

D: -
J: TRBJ2-1
size: many
V: TRBV12-3/TRBV12-4
CDR3: CASSFPVPFF
DNA: TGTGCCAGCAGTTTCCCAGTGCCGTTCTTC

D: TRBD2
J: TRBJ2-3
size: -
V: TRBV12-3/TRBV12-4
CDR3: CASSSSGGTDTQYF
DNA: TGTGCCAGCAGTTCTAGCGGGGGCACAGATACGCAGTATTTT

D: -
J: TRBJ2-2
size: few
V: TRBV28
CDR3: CASSLVGRGPGELFF
DNA: TGTGCCAGCAGTTTAGTCGGGAGGGGGCCCGGGGAGCTGTTTTTT

D: -
J: TRBJ2-1
size: few
V: TRBV28
CDR3: CASSLAEISYNEQFF
DNA: TGTGCCAGCAGTTTAGCGGAAATCTCCTACAATGAGCAGTTCTTC

D: TRBD2
J: TRBJ2-1
size: -
V: TRBV29-1
CDR3: CSVEWASGTQDEQFF
DNA: TGCAGCGTTGAATGGGCTAGCGGGACCCAGGATGAGCAGTTCTTC

D: -
J: TRBJ1-1
size: few
V: TRBV4-1
CDR3: CASSGRGLPNTEAFF
DNA: TGCGCCAGCAGCGGTAGAGGCCTCCCGAACACTGAAGCTTTCTTT

D: TRBD2
J: TRBJ2-1
size: -
V: TRBV11-1
CDR3: CASSPHTQASGRTSYNEQFF
DNA: TGTGCCAGCAGCCCTCATACTCAGGCTAGCGGGAGAACATCCTACAATGAGCAGTTCTTC

D: -
J: TRBJ1-5
size: -
V: TRBV15
CDR3: CATSRVGPNTDQPQHF
DNA: TGTGCCACCAGCAGGGTGGGGCCCAACACCGATCAGCCCCAGCATTTT

D: TRBD2
J: TRBJ2-1
size: -
V: TRBV2
CDR3: CASIKRTSGSSYNEQFF
DNA: TGTGCCAGCATCAAACGGACTAGCGGGAGCTCCTACAATGAGCAGTTCTTC

D: -
J: TRBJ2-7
size: many
V: TRBV29-1
CDR3: CSAEGQNYEQYF
DNA: TGCAGCGCGGAAGGACAGAATTACGAGCAGTACTTC

D: -
J: TRBJ2-7
size: many
V: TRBV29-1
CDR3: CSVVGVSGDYEQYF
DNA: TGCAGCGTTGTAGGCGTTAGCGGAGACTACGAGCAGTACTTC

D: -
J: TRBJ1-1
size: -
V: TRBV2
CDR3: CAITRGVSTEAFF
DNA: TGTGCCATCACAAGGGGGGTGAGCACTGAAGCTTTCTTT

D: -
J: TRBJ2-1
size: -
V: TRBV27
CDR3: CATRRQQTYNEQFF
DNA: TGTGCCACCAGGCGACAGCAAACCTACAATGAGCAGTTCTTC

D: -
J: TRBJ1-5
size: few
V: TRBV7-9
CDR3: CASSLGPGTQPQHF
DNA: TGTGCCAGCAGCTTAGGGCCAGGGACTCAGCCCCAGCATTTT

D: -
J: TRBJ2-1
size: many
V: TRBV12-3/TRBV12-4
CDR3: CASSLVVTPNVEQFF
DNA: TGTGCCAGCAGTTTAGTCGTTACTCCCAATGTGGAGCAGTTCTTC

D: TRBD1
J: TRBJ1-2
size: many
V: TRBV7-9
CDR3: CASSRGQDYGYTF
DNA: TGTGCCAGCAGCCGGGGACAGGACTATGGCTACACCTTC

D: -
J: TRBJ1-1
size: -
V: TRBV20-1
CDR3: CSAVNTEAFF
DNA: TGCAGTGCTGTAAACACTGAAGCTTTCTTT

D: -
J: TRBJ2-5
size: few
V: TRBV7-3
CDR3: CASGLEGSGETQYF
DNA: TGTGCCAGCGGTTTAGAGGGATCTGGAGAGACCCAGTACTTC

D: TRBD2
J: TRBJ2-7
size: -
V: TRBV3-1
CDR3: CASGGDSVYEQYF
DNA: TGTGCCAGCGGGGGGGACTCTGTCTACGAGCAGTACTTC